The 14 T cell receptor beta chains in this list originate from one sample, sequenced in a study of T cells in Graves' hyperthyroidism and ophthalmopathy. Template material for amplifying TCR beta CDR3 regions consisted of RNA transcripts. The HTBI primer set was used in a first-round RT-PCR of the TCR CDR3. TCRdb re-called the multiplex PCR reads through MiXCR, storing one row per CDR3 protein. The sample yields over 500,000 distinct CDR3 sequences, about 15% seen once. The sequencing input was blood. Receptors were obtained from a woman in her thirties or forties with Graves' hyperthyroidism.

This clonotype came up many times. The gene calls are TRBV10-3 and TRBJ2-7, with a possible D match to TRBD1 (5 bases). CDR1 and CDR2 from the germline V gene are ENHRY and SYGVKD. With 5 bases removed from V and 3 bases from J, the gap between germline ends came to 14 bases. The CDR3 runs 14 residues. The CDR3 bases are TGTGCCATCAGTTCGACCGCTACAGGCTACGAGCAGTACTTC. It translates to CAISSTATGYEQYF.

This clonotype was recorded at least ten times. V usage is TRBV7-9 and J usage is TRBJ1-1, with a weak D call TRBD1 (5 bases). V lost 5 bases and J 3 bases, leaving 13 bases between the germline ends. The CDR3 extends over 14 amino acids. Germline loops: CDR1 SEHNR, CDR2 FQNEAQ (reference sequence). The CDR3 spells CASSPPRGDTEAFF. As DNA, the CDR3 is TGTGCCAGCAGCCCACCGAGGGGTGACACTGAAGCTTTCTTT.

The chain has TRBV6-5 and TRBJ2-2, with 12 bases matching TRBD1. This CDR3 comprises 17 residues. V lost 0 bases to trimming and J lost 5 bases; unmatched junction nucleotides: 4. Germline V lookup: CDR1 MNHEY, CDR2 SVGAGI. This CDR3 is CASSYSPGQGATGELFF. DNA of the CDR3: TGTGCCAGCAGTTACTCGCCGGGACAGGGGGCAACCGGGGAGCTGTTTTTT.

The J gene is TRBJ2-7, the V gene TRBV6-2 or TRBV6-3; 11 bases are a match to TRBD2. The length of the CDR3 is 15 residues. Germline V gene sequence: CDR1 MNHEY, CDR2 SVGEGT. J was trimmed by 0 bases and V by 9 bases; bases with no gene match: 7. This chain's CDR3 is CARTSSGRSSYEQYF. The DNA of the CDR3 is TGTGCCAGGACCTCTAGCGGGAGGAGCTCCTACGAGCAGTACTTC.

This clonotype showed up many times. The chain combines TRBV28 with TRBJ2-6, with D tentatively TRBD1 or TRBD2 (5 bases each). CDR3 length: 13 amino acids. CDR1 MDHEN and CDR2 SYDVKM come from the germline V gene. The V and J ends lost 8 bases and 1 base respectively, with 6 bases between them. CDR3 sequence (DNA): TGTGCCAGCGGGGGATCTGGGGCCAACGTCCTGACTTTC. It is translated as CASGGSGANVLTF. Full variable domain (remainder filled in from reference TRBV28 and TRBJ2-6): DVKVTQSSRYLVKRTGEKVFLECVQDMDHENMFWYRQDPGLGLRLIYFSYDVKMKEKGDIPEGYSVSREKKERFSLILESASTNQTSMYLCASGGSGANVLTFGAGSRLTVL.

This clonotype was counted ten times or more. The chain combines TRBV28 with TRBJ2-3; TRBD1 aligns across 7 bases. V gave up 4 bases and J gave up 6 bases; unmatched junction bases: 13. CDR1 is MDHEN, CDR2 SYDVKM, per germline. The CDR3 is 16 residues long. CDR3 residues: CASSYIEETGVDTQYF. The CDR3 region has the DNA TGTGCCAGCAGTTATATCGAGGAAACAGGGGTGGATACGCAGTATTTT.

This clonotype appeared many times. This chain links TRBV20-1 with TRBJ2-1; unclear D gene. Germline V gene lookup returns CDR1 DFQATT and CDR2 SNEGSKA (reference sequence). CDR3 length: 10 amino acids. The ends were cut back, 3 bases at V and 7 bases at J, with 4 bases in the middle. The CDR3, as DNA: TGCAGTGCTAGTTGGAATGAGCAGTTCTTC. It codes for CSASWNEQFF.

The chain has TRBV7-2 and TRBJ2-3; TRBD2 aligns across 11 bases. Trimming at V came to 4 bases and at J to 3 bases, leaving 3 bases not matched to a gene. CDR1 is SGHTA, CDR2 FQGNSA, per germline. The CDR3 contains 15 residues. The CDR3, as DNA: TGTGCCAGCAGCTGGGGGACTAGCGGAACAGATACGCAGTATTTT. Translation: CASSWGTSGTDTQYF.

This clonotype came up many times. The CDR3 spells CASSPWQDQGYTF. CDR3 nucleotide sequence: TGTGCCAGCTCACCTTGGCAAGATCAAGGCTACACCTTC. This chain links TRBV18 with TRBJ1-2; D is undetermined. The CDR3 loop spans 13 amino acids. Trimming stripped 3 bases from V and 8 bases from J, with 13 bases between. Germline CDR1 and CDR2: KGHSH and LQKENI. Together with reference TRBV18 and TRBJ1-2, the CDR3 gives the full variable domain: NAGVMQNPRHLVRRRGQEARLRCSPMKGHSHVYWYRQLPEEGLKFMVYLQKENIIDESGMPKERFSAEFPKEGPSILRIQQVVRGDSAAYFCASSPWQDQGYTFGSGTRLTVV.

This clonotype showed up many times. The J gene is TRBJ2-3, the V gene TRBV4-1; possibly TRBD1 or TRBD2 for D (5 bases each). The V gene's germline CDR1 is MGHRA and CDR2 YSYEKL. The CDR3 runs 14 residues. The V end was cut by 1 base, the J end by 4 bases, with 9 bases between. CDR3 loop: CASSQVWGSDTQYF. The CDR3 bases are TGCGCCAGCAGCCAAGTGTGGGGGTCAGATACGCAGTATTTT.

This clonotype has a handful of counts. The chain carries TRBV6-5 and TRBJ2-7; D might be TRBD1 (6 bases). The length of the CDR3 is 14 residues. Trimming removed 2 bases from V and 6 bases from J, with 14 bases in between. Germline lookup yields CDR1 MNHEY and CDR2 SVGAGI. In nucleotides, the CDR3 is TGTGCCAGCAGTTACCGGGACACTAGAGGCGAGCAGTACTTC. It codes for CASSYRDTRGEQYF.

This clonotype was seen repeatedly, ten times or more. The rearrangement links TRBV28 to TRBJ2-5; possibly TRBD1 or TRBD2 for D (5 bases each). The CDR3 length is 13 residues. The germline V gene has CDR1 MDHEN and CDR2 SYDVKM. The V end was cut by 7 bases, the J end by 4 bases, with 13 bases between. The CDR3 DNA is TGTGCCAGCATTGAGGGGTCAACAGAGACCCAGTACTTC. Translating gives CASIEGSTETQYF.

This clonotype occurred many times. J is TRBJ2-7 and V is TRBV10-3; TRBD2 aligns across 11 bases. The germline V gene encodes CDR1 ENHRY and CDR2 SYGVKD. There are 13 residues in the CDR3. J lost 6 bases, V lost 4 bases, and 2 bases had no gene match. Here the CDR3 DNA reads TGTGCCATCAGTGGGCTAGCGGGAGGCGAGCAGTACTTC. Its protein is CAISGLAGGEQYF.

This clonotype was counted only a few times. The rearrangement joins TRBV9 to TRBJ2-4; a weak D match, TRBD2 (5 bases). Germline lookup yields CDR1 SGDLS and CDR2 YYNGEE. V was pared by 3 bases and J by 5 bases, with 12 bases between. The CDR3 length is 14 residues. The DNA of the CDR3 is TGTGCCAGCAGCGGAACTAGTTCTGAAAACATTCAGTACTTC. Residues: CASSGTSSENIQYF.